The T cell receptor beta chain described here comes from a study of Ad26.COV2.S vaccination and SARS-CoV-2 variants. Method: immunoSEQ multiplex PCR; TCRdb's copy keeps in-frame clones and lacks some. The sample records about 350,000 clones, roughly 81% being singletons. The treatment is: some 20 received Ad26.COV2.S at low or high dose, single or two shots; 5 received placebo; per-sample allocation not given. The study sampled participants on day 63 after the first vaccine or placebo injection. Looked up from germline, CDR1 is SGHDT and CDR2 is YYEEEE. The CDR3 extends over 15 amino acids. Trimming pared 3 bases from V and 2 bases from J, leaving 14 bases between.

The starting material was peripheral blood, obtained in a trial of Ad26.COV2.S vaccine versus placebo. The sequence came from a person between 18 and 65 years old who received the Ad26.COV2.S COVID-19 vaccine or a placebo. This rearrangement joins TRBV5-6 to TRBJ1-1; D gene ambiguous. This CDR3 is CASSSGPQDNTEAFF. CDR3 nucleotide sequence: TGTGCCAGCAGCTCAGGCCCGCAGGATAACACTGAAGCTTTCTTT.